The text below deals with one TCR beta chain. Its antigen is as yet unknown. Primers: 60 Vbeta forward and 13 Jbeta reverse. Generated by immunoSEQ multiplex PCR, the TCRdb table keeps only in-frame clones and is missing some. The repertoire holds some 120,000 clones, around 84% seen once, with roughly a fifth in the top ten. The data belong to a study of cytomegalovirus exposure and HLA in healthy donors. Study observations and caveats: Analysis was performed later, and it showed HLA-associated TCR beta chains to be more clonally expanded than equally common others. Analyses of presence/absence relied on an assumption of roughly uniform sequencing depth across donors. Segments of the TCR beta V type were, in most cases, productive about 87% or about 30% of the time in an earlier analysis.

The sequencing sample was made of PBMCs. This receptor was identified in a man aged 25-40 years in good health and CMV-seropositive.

The CDR3 is CASRLRGQNTEAFF. The DNA for the CDR3 is TGTGCCAGCAGACTCAGGGGACAGAACACTGAAGCTTTCTTT. The chain combines TRBV2 with TRBJ1-1; perhaps TRBD1 as D (6 bases). Trimming shortened V by 6 bases and J by 1 base, and 12 bases separated the two germline ends. This CDR3 region has 14 residues. Germline-derived CDR1 and CDR2 are SNHLY and FYNNEI.